Included here is one T cell receptor beta chain sequence, with context. This sample was included in a study of cytomegalovirus exposure and HLA in healthy donors. Germline CDR1 is LNHDA and CDR2 is SQIVND (reference sequence). V lost 4 bases and J lost 7; bases outside the gene matches: 4. The CDR3 consists of 14 residues. The PCR had 60 Vbeta and 13 Jbeta primers. Method: immunoSEQ multiplex PCR; TCRdb's copy keeps in-frame clones and lacks some. In the table there are approximately 160,000 clones, around four fifths of which are singletons. The chain employs TRBV19 and TRBJ2-1, with TRBD2 identical over 10 bases. The sequence came from a woman in her forties or fifties in good health and CMV-seropositive. Sequenced input: PBMCs. The CDR3 loop is CASSSSGGRNEQFF. CDR3 sequence (DNA): TGTGCCAGTAGTAGTAGCGGGGGGCGTAATGAGCAGTTCTTC.